This TCR beta chain was sequenced for a study of cytomegalovirus exposure and HLA in healthy donors (dated by TCRdb to the late 2010s). Looking at the study overall: A later analysis indicated that the 120 validation repertoires were generated on the platform also employed for the 700 or so repertoires of the first cohort. The aim of the study was to test whether cataloging public T cell receptors could identify signatures of past pathogen exposure. Besides the first cohort of roughly 660 subjects, a separate validation cohort made up of 90 to 150 different subjects was used. High-throughput TCR immunosequencing, statistical association of individual TCRs with disease status, and machine learning were combined to predict cytomegalovirus infection status. What the work shows at the level of the full study, not this receptor alone: The classifier was reported to diagnose cytomegalovirus status with high specificity and sensitivity in both the original and validation cohorts. A total of about 180 TCR beta chains were listed by the study as associated with cytomegalovirus. Three of the identified cytomegalovirus-associated TCR beta chains were confirmed in vitro to be specific for cytomegalovirus antigens. In a later analysis, TCRs clustered in the first cohort were found to also tend to co-occur in the 120 validation repertoires, with 90% to 95% of cluster scores above 0. The authors suggested that the approach could potentially be extended to other disease states and immunological phenotypes. A later analysis lacked HLA typing for the validation cohort, so it scored co-occurrence in that cohort across all 120 or so repertoires. While some public TCRs were present in many individuals, most TCR sequences turned up only very rarely across donors.

Separate from the approximately 700-subject first cohort, the validation cohort of roughly 130 subjects was the group to which the donors belonged. Receptors were amplified or captured by the immunoSEQ multiplex PCR assay. The authors processed their data as follows. A statistical classification framework was built to diagnose cytomegalovirus status from the catalog of TCR beta chain sequences. Drawn from immuneACCESS, this table holds only the in-frame rearrangements with V and J called that TCRdb kept. Clones are partly lost; checked studies trace under half to an unresolved V gene and leave the rest unexplained. V and J calls and clone size are as listed in that table; D and trimming were resolved from the DNA. The sample table contains 110,000 to 150,000 clones; only one count was recorded for more than 80% of them. Clones ranked in the top ten supply 5.5% to 7% of the sample. As concerns this clone: It lacks a known antigen. No per-base quality is available; no much larger clone lies one base away.

The receptor's source is a woman aged 25 to 39 in good health and CMV-seropositive. The sample taken for sequencing was PBMCs.

The nucleotides are TGTGCCAGCAGCGCGATCGGGGGGCTAAACACCGGGGAGCTGTTTTTT. The translation is CASSAIGGLNTGELFF. The receptor chain draws on TRBV5-6 and TRBJ2-2; the D segment could be TRBD2, given 7 matching bases. The germline V gene encodes CDR1 SGHDT and CDR2 YYEEEE. The V and J ends are trimmed by 4 bases and 2 bases, leaving 15 bases between them. The CDR3 spans 16 residues, from the cysteine through the phenylalanine. CDR3 DNA is the only sequence kept; it has 48 bases, read in frame from the first base.